This passage covers 8 T cell receptor beta chains from one sample sequenced in a study of blood T cells in healthy people across ages. Then a second PCR, running roughly 7 to 12 cycles, was carried out with a sample-barcoded 5' primer and a J-beta primer mix. TCRdb passed the 5' RACE reads through MiXCR, listing each CDR3 protein once. The sample shows 710,000 or so distinct CDR3 sequences, 22% of them seen only once. Specimen: blood. Receptors originate from a man between 65 and 85 years old in good health.

This chain connects TRBV13 to TRBJ2-4; TRBD1 agrees at 11 bases. Germline lookup yields CDR1 PRHDT and CDR2 FYEKMQ (reference sequence). This CDR3 has 19 amino acids. Trimming cost V 4 bases and J 2 bases; bases outside gene matches: 13. The CDR3 DNA follows: TGTGCCAGCAGCTCCCCGTTCGGACAGGGGGCAAGGTCCAAAAACATTCAGTACTTC. Encoded protein: CASSSPFGQGARSKNIQYF.

The CDR3 nucleotides read TGCAGCACAGAACAGGTGAACACTGAAGCTTTCTTT. Its translation: CSTEQVNTEAFF. The chain uses TRBV29-1 and TRBJ1-1; a possible D gene is TRBD1 (5 bases). There are 12 residues in the CDR3. Trimming took off 8 bases at V and 0 bases at J, with 10 bases between the two ends. Germline V gene data show CDR1 as SQVTM and CDR2 as ANQGSEA. Combining the CDR3 with reference TRBV29-1 and TRBJ1-1 gives the whole variable domain SAVISQKPSRDICQRGTSLTIQCQVDSQVTMMFWYRQQPGQSLTLIATANQGSEATYESGFVIDKFPISRPNLTFSTLTVSNMSPEDSSIYLCSTEQVNTEAFFGQGTRLTVV.

This clonotype was recorded many times. The chain has TRBV2 and TRBJ2-1; D gene ambiguous. Germline V gene data show CDR1 as SNHLY and CDR2 as FYNNEI. This CDR3 contains 12 residues. V was pared by 6 bases and J by 6 bases, with 9 bases between. The DNA of the CDR3 is TGTGCCAGCAGGGACGGGCTCAATGAGCAGTTCTTC. This gives the protein CASRDGLNEQFF.

This sequence joins TRBV5-6 and TRBJ2-7, with D perhaps TRBD2 (6 bases). Germline V CDR1 and CDR2: SGHDT, YYEEEE. The CDR3 contains 14 residues. With 5 bases removed from V and 7 bases from J, the gap between germline ends came to 19 bases. The chain's CDR3 is CASSRVYGGQEQYF. CDR3 in DNA: TGTGCCAGCAGTCGGGTTTACGGGGGTCAAGAGCAGTACTTC.

About this clonotype: A read error may explain this, as a much larger clone is one base away. The rearrangement joins TRBV11-2 to TRBJ2-1; D is unclear. CDR1 and CDR2 (germline): SGHAT, FQNNGV. The V gene lost 0 bases and the J gene lost 5 bases, with 5 bases spanning the gap. The CDR3 consists of 13 residues. The DNA of the CDR3 is TGTGCCAGCAGCTTAGAGGGGAACAATGAGCAGTTCTTC. Translated: CASSLEGNNEQFF.

The chain uses TRBV6-6 and TRBJ2-3; D is perhaps TRBD2 (5 bases). The CDR3 is 14 residues long. Trimming left V 7 bases short and J 7 bases short, with 18 bases between. The V gene's germline CDR1 is MNHNY and CDR2 SVGAGI (reference sequence). The CDR3 coding sequence is TGTGCCAGCACCGACGGGGTGTTTGGGTATACGCAGTATTTT. Protein product: CASTDGVFGYTQYF.

The CDR3: CASSYTPGLSQETQYF. The CDR3 nucleotides read TGTGCCAGCAGTTACACCCCGGGACTATCCCAAGAGACCCAGTACTTC. The chain has TRBV6-6 and TRBJ2-5; 7 nucleotides line up with TRBD2. This CDR3 contains 16 residues. Germline V CDR1 and CDR2: MNHNY, SVGAGI (reference sequence). V lost 2 bases to trimming and J lost 1 base; unmatched junction nucleotides: 7.

This clonotype occurred a few times. CDR3 nucleotides: TGTGCCAGCAGCCAAGATCGCAGGGGGGCTAATGGCTACACCTTC. Its translation: CASSQDRRGANGYTF. V is TRBV14 and J is TRBJ1-2, with 7 bases identical to TRBD1. CDR1 SGHDN and CDR2 FVKESK come from the germline V gene. The CDR3 loop spans 15 amino acids. After removal of 0 bases from V and 6 bases from J, the junction contained 7 bases not matched to a gene.